This T cell receptor beta chain came from a study of Ad26.COV2.S vaccination and SARS-CoV-2 variants (dated by TCRdb to the early 2020s). For context, the study as a whole: Vaccine-arm donors were drawn from COV1001, a multicentre, randomized, double-blind, placebo-controlled phase I-IIa trial of Ad26.COV2.S in healthy adults. Ad26.COV2.S was given intramuscularly at 5x10^10 or 1x10^11 viral particles, as a single shot or as two shots 56 days apart. Trial participants were randomized into five groups of five, in which low-dose or high-dose Ad26.COV2.S was given once or twice, or placebo was given on both occasions. Sequencing of the TCRbeta repertoire served to evaluate the specificity and breadth of SARS-CoV-2-reactive T cell receptors following Ad26.COV2.S vaccination. Investigators remained blinded to trial group allocation during experiments and outcome assessment. A total of 32 samples were included in the TCR-sequenced set, comprising roughly 20 Ad26.COV2.S vaccine recipients, 5 placebo recipients and 8 SARS-CoV-2 convalescent individuals.

This sample's treatment or condition label indicates: roughly 20 received Ad26.COV2.S at low or high dose, single or two shots; 5 received placebo; per-sample allocation not given. Repertoires of vaccine and placebo recipients were sequenced from samples collected on day 63 after the first injection. Cohort 1b enrolled 20 to 30 adults aged 18-55 years at a single site in Boston, USA, between 29 July and 7 August 2020. Ad26.COV2.S consisted of a replication-incompetent adenovirus type 26 vector by which a prefusion-stabilized SARS-CoV-2 spike protein from the original Wuhan strain was expressed. On this clone itself: This receptor's antigen is unknown. One base away there is no much larger clone; base qualities are not given.

Trimming takes 5 bases from V and 1 base from J, and the germline ends sit 5 bases apart. The CDR3 goes from the cysteine to the phenylalanine over 13 residues. The only DNA kept is the CDR3, 39 bases in frame from the first base. CDR1 and CDR2, looked up from the germline V gene (reference sequence), are MNHEY and SMNVEV. The immunoSEQ Assay was the method used to sequence TCRbeta CDR3 regions. After extraction, genomic DNA underwent amplification by bias-controlled multiplex PCR, followed by high-throughput sequencing. The study's processing was this. To quantify the absolute abundance of every unique TCRbeta CDR3 region, sequences were collapsed and filtered. T cell fraction was estimated by normalizing TCRbeta template counts to usable DNA, which was measured by amplifying reference genes present in all nucleated cells. Repertoire TCRs were annotated as SARS-CoV-2-specific by exact matching of V gene, CDR3 amino acid sequence and J gene to a known reactive TCR set. MIRA supplied the reference SARS-CoV-2 TCR set, which was filtered for enrichment in COVID-19-positive ImmuneCODE repertoires so that public or cross-reactive TCRs were removed. Drawing on the MIRA antigens, annotated TCRs were analysed further at the level of specific ORF or position within ORF. Breadth was defined as annotated unique rearrangements over total unique productive rearrangements; depth was the summed frequency of those rearrangements. Group comparisons of TCR breadth used two-sided Wilcoxon rank-sum tests. TCRdb obtained this table from immuneACCESS and retained in-frame rearrangements with V and J assigned. These tables miss some clones; where compared with another copy, unresolved V genes account for less than half of the shortfall, and the remainder is unexplained. V and J calls plus clone size are reproduced from that table; the DNA served to infer D and trimming. The sample profile shows about 680,000 clones; around 89% of them were found once. Approximately 1.5% of the sample lies in the top ten.

Findings and caveats that apply to the study as a whole: Compared with placebo recipients, Ad26.COV2.S recipients showed higher spike-specific TCR breadth (P = 0.0014). The study was not powered to compare responses between vaccine doses or regimens. Vaccine and placebo recipients had similar non-spike TCR breadth, a finding consistent with the vaccine containing only spike. It was noted by the authors that total T cell responses may have been underestimated by the TCR breadth and depth analyses. Substantial breadth of spike-specific CD8+ and CD4+ T cell responses was reported after vaccination.

The sequenced sample was peripheral blood, obtained in a trial of Ad26.COV2.S vaccine versus placebo. This sequence was found in a person between 18 and 65 years old who received the Ad26.COV2.S COVID-19 vaccine or a placebo. Recombination joined TRBV27 with TRBJ2-2; the D gene cannot be named for sure. The nucleotide sequence reads TGTGCCAGCAGTGGACGGAACACCGGGGAGCTGTTTTTT. Its amino acids are CASSGRNTGELFF.